One T cell receptor beta chain is described in this entry. Its target is unknown. The data are from a study of identical twins. Regarding the study as a whole: Compared with models, monozygotic twins showed more out-of-frame TCR alpha sharing. Abundant cord blood beta clonotypes carried fewer insertions; memory repertoires showed none. Zero-insertion analyses were open to partial confounding by invariant MAIT and iNKT cells.

Addition of a universal primer site occurred through template switching, and cDNA carried unique molecular identifiers. TCRdb reanalysed the 5' RACE reads using MiXCR and keeps one entry per CDR3 protein. The sample has approximately 600,000 distinct CDR3 sequences, 9% to 10% seen once. CDR1 is SGHVS, CDR2 FQNEAQ, per germline. This CDR3 has 14 amino acids. J was trimmed by 4 bases and V by 5 bases; bases with no gene match: 4. This sample also belongs to another study, concerning yellow fever vaccine responses in identical twins.

The specimen sequenced was PBMCs. The source of this sequence is a young woman in good health. The V gene is TRBV7-8, the J gene TRBJ2-7; 11 bases align to TRBD1. CDR3 loop: CASSRWDRGYEQYF. Here the CDR3 DNA reads TGTGCCAGCAGCCGATGGGACAGGGGGTACGAGCAGTACTTC.